This passage covers 5 T cell receptor beta chains from one sample sequenced in a study of CD4 T cells in relation to SARS-CoV-2 and coronaviruses. The unexposed donors gave CD4+ T cells in about 2011-2019, prior to COVID-19. After about 11 days of culture, CD4+ T cells were isolated. TCRdb's table, derived via immunoSEQ multiplex PCR, lists solely in-frame clones and lacks some. The table includes more than 9,000 clones, around 83% detected once. No antigen has been identified for these receptors. The sample comprised CD4+ T cells from PBMCs, cultured in vitro. The origin of the receptors is a human donor in good health.

The CDR3 loop reads CASRDFRDRGVEQYF. In nucleotides, the CDR3 is TGTGCCAGCAGAGACTTCCGGGACAGGGGGGTCGAGCAGTACTTC. This chain links TRBV2 with TRBJ2-7, with 11 bases identical to TRBD1. Germline CDR1 and CDR2: SNHLY and FYNNEI. CDR3 length: 15 residues. V gave up 6 bases and J gave up 6 bases; unmatched junction bases: 10.

V usage is TRBV5-1 and J usage is TRBJ1-1; 7 nucleotides agree with TRBD1. Per the germline V gene, CDR1 is SGHRS and CDR2 is YFSETQ. CDR3 size: 15 residues. The V and J ends lost 1 base and 1 base, in that order; junction bases with no gene match: 4. The DNA for the CDR3 is TGCGCCAGCAGCTTGTCGGGACAGCAGAACACTGAAGCTTTCTTT. It encodes CASSLSGQQNTEAFF. Full variable domain (outside the CDR3, taken from reference TRBV5-1 and TRBJ1-1): KAGVTQTPRYLIKTRGQQVTLSCSPISGHRSVSWYQQTPGQGLQFLFEYFSETQRNKGNFPGRFSGRQFSNSRSEMNVSTLELGDSALYLCASSLSGQQNTEAFFGQGTRLTVV.

This chain joins TRBV5-1 and TRBJ2-7; no clear D gene. Germline V gene sequence: CDR1 SGHRS, CDR2 YFSETQ. V was trimmed by 0 bases and J by 3 bases, leaving 10 bases between them. This CDR3 is 14 amino acids long. The CDR3 DNA sequence: TGCGCCAGCAGCTTGGCCCGGTCCAACTACGAGCAGTACTTC. Its translation is CASSLARSNYEQYF. The variable domain in full, completed from reference TRBV5-1 and TRBJ2-7, reads KAGVTQTPRYLIKTRGQQVTLSCSPISGHRSVSWYQQTPGQGLQFLFEYFSETQRNKGNFPGRFSGRQFSNSRSEMNVSTLELGDSALYLCASSLARSNYEQYFGPGTRLTVT.

This clone was counted a single time. V usage is TRBV6-5 and J usage is TRBJ1-2; TRBD1 matches at 9 bases. The V and J ends lost 2 bases and 2 bases, in that order; junction bases with no gene match: 3. The CDR3 loop spans 15 amino acids. CDR1 and CDR2 (germline): MNHEY, SVGAGI. CDR3 sequence reads: CASSYGTGSNYGYTF. CDR3 nucleotide sequence: TGTGCCAGCAGTTACGGGACAGGGTCCAACTATGGCTACACCTTC.

This clone has just a few counts. This chain uses TRBV7-8 with TRBJ2-7; possible D gene TRBD1, 7 bases. The CDR3 has 15 amino acids. Germline loops: CDR1 SGHVS, CDR2 FQNEAQ. V was cut by 1 base and J by 4 bases, with 14 bases left in between. The CDR3 loop is CASSLEWQGGYEQYF. CDR3 nucleotides: TGTGCCAGCAGCTTAGAGTGGCAGGGGGGTTACGAGCAGTACTTC.